The entry below describes one T cell receptor beta chain. Its antigen is unidentified. This record comes from a study of cytomegalovirus exposure and HLA in healthy donors. General observations from the study: TCR beta sequences reportedly predicted most subjects' HLA-A and HLA-B alleles accurately. A later analysis showed that HLA-associated TCR beta chains had undergone more clonal expansion than equally common others. Later work found most CMV-associated TCR beta chains apparently HLA-restricted.

The junction had 3 bases not matched to a gene; V was cut back by 3 bases and J by 6 bases. There are 13 residues in the CDR3. Germline V gene sequence: CDR1 SQVTM, CDR2 ANQGSEA. There were likely unrecorded immune exposures, though donors were nominally healthy when sampled. The PCR made use of 60 Vbeta and 13 Jbeta primers. Assay: immunoSEQ multiplex PCR; the TCRdb copy retains only in-frame clones and omits some. The listing contains about 96,000 clones. This TCR derives from a woman in her thirties in good health and CMV-seronegative. The sample consisted of PBMCs. The chain is built from TRBV29-1 and TRBJ1-2; TRBD1 aligns across 11 bases. CDR3 nucleotide sequence: TGCAGCGTTGATGGGACAGGGGGACATGGCTACACCTTC. Encoded protein: CSVDGTGGHGYTF.